The 6 T cell receptor beta chains below come from one sample, sequenced in a study of blood T cell repertoires in COVID-19. Repertoires were generated with immunoSEQ multiplex PCR, while TCRdb's copy carries only in-frame clones and drops some. In the table there are some 120,000 clones, about 83% of which are singletons. Sequencing input: peripheral blood. The receptors derive from a woman aged 50 to 60 with acute or convalescent COVID-19.

The sample holds a few counts of this clone. The chain has TRBV11-1 and TRBJ2-1; 11 bases align to TRBD2. Per the germline V gene, CDR1 is SGHAT and CDR2 is FQDESV (reference sequence). The CDR3 contains 16 residues. V lost 5 bases, J lost 6 bases, and 9 bases stayed unmatched. The CDR3 coding sequence is TGTGCCAGCAGCACACTTCTAGCGGGGGGATTCAATGAGCAGTTCTTC. It yields the protein CASSTLLAGGFNEQFF.

V is TRBV7-9 and J is TRBJ1-2; the match to TRBD1 covers 9 bases. Germline V gene sequence: CDR1 SEHNR, CDR2 FQNEAQ (reference sequence). The J segment lost 6 bases and the V segment lost 5 bases, leaving 10 bases of the junction unmatched. The CDR3 has 15 amino acids. The CDR3 is CASSLSATGGHGYTF. In DNA form, the CDR3 reads TGTGCCAGCAGCCTCTCCGCGACAGGGGGGCATGGCTACACCTTC.

The V gene is TRBV5-1, the J gene TRBJ2-3; 10 nucleotides agree with TRBD2. The CDR3 has 16 amino acids. Per germline, CDR1 SGHRS and CDR2 YFSETQ. V lost 7 bases to trimming and J lost 4 bases; unmatched junction nucleotides: 12. In nucleotides, the CDR3 is TGCGCCAGCGGCCGTGGGAGCGGGGGGGCGTCAGATACGCAGTATTTT. This sequence encodes CASGRGSGGASDTQYF.

The rearrangement uses TRBV5-1 and TRBJ1-1, with D perhaps matching TRBD1 (6 bases). Looked up from germline, CDR1 is SGHRS and CDR2 is YFSETQ. V was cut by 6 bases and J by 1 base, with 13 bases left in between. The CDR3 runs 14 residues. The CDR3 reads CASKSRTANTEAFF. The CDR3 nucleotides read TGCGCCAGCAAATCAAGGACAGCGAACACTGAAGCTTTCTTT. Full variable domain (rest looked up from reference TRBV5-1 and TRBJ1-1): KAGVTQTPRYLIKTRGQQVTLSCSPISGHRSVSWYQQTPGQGLQFLFEYFSETQRNKGNFPGRFSGRQFSNSRSEMNVSTLELGDSALYLCASKSRTANTEAFFGQGTRLTVV.

This clone was recorded only once. The CDR3 sequence is CASSMSELAGFYEQYF. CDR3 DNA sequence: TGTGCCAGTAGTATGTCGGAACTAGCGGGGTTCTACGAGCAGTACTTC. The rearrangement uses TRBV19 and TRBJ2-7, with 10 bases aligning to TRBD2. The trim removed 3 bases at V and 3 bases at J, leaving 8 bases unmatched. Germline values: CDR1 LNHDA, CDR2 SQIVND (reference sequence). The CDR3 has 16 residues.

The rearrangement links TRBV6-5 to TRBJ1-6; 8 positions match TRBD1. Germline V gene lookup returns CDR1 MNHEY and CDR2 SVGAGI. The CDR3 loop spans 15 amino acids. J gave up 8 bases and V 4 bases, and 7 bases lay outside the gene matches. This CDR3 is CASSLTGGRDSPLHF. As DNA, the CDR3 is TGTGCCAGCAGTTTAACAGGGGGAAGGGATTCACCCCTCCACTTT.